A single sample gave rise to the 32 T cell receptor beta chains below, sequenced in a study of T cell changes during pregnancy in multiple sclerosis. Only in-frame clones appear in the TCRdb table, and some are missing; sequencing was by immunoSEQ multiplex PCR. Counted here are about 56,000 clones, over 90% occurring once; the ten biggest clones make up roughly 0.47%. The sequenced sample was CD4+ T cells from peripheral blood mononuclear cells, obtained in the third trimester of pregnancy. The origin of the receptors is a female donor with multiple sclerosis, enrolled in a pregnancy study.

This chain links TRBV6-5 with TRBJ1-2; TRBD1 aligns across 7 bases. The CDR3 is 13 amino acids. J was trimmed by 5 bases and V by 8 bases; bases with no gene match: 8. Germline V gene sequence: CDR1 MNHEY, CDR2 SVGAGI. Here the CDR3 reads CASGPGQSYGYTF. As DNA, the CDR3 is TGTGCCAGCGGCCCGGGACAGTCATATGGCTACACCTTC.

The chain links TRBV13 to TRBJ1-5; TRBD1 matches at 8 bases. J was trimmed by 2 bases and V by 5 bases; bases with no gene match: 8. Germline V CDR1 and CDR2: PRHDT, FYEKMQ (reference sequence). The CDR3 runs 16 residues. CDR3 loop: CASSLNRGLGNQPQHF. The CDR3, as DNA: TGTGCCAGCAGCCTAAACAGGGGGTTGGGCAATCAGCCCCAGCATTTT.

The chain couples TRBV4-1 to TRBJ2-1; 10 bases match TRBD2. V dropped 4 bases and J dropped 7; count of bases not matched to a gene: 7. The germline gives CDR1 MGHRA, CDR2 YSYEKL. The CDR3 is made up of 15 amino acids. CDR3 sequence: CASSPPLAGRNEQFF. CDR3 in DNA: TGCGCCAGCAGCCCACCACTAGCGGGGCGGAATGAGCAGTTCTTC.

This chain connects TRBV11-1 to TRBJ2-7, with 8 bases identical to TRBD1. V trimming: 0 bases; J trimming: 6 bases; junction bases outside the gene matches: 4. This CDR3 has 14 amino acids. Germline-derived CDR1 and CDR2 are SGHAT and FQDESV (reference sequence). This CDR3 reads CASSLAAGQAEQYF. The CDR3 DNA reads TGTGCCAGCAGCTTAGCCGCGGGACAGGCCGAGCAGTACTTC.

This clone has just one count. The CDR3 spells CASSPNGGSQETQYF. The CDR3 nucleotides are TGTGCCAGCTCACCAAATGGGGGGAGCCAAGAGACCCAGTACTTC. The chain couples TRBV18 to TRBJ2-5, with a possible D match to TRBD2 (6 bases). V was clipped by 2 bases and J by 1 base, with 11 bases between them. The V gene's germline CDR1 is KGHSH and CDR2 LQKENI. This CDR3 has 15 residues. The full variable domain, its missing parts supplied by reference TRBV18 and TRBJ2-5, is NAGVMQNPRHLVRRRGQEARLRCSPMKGHSHVYWYRQLPEEGLKFMVYLQKENIIDESGMPKERFSAEFPKEGPSILRIQQVVRGDSAAYFCASSPNGGSQETQYFGPGTRLLVL.

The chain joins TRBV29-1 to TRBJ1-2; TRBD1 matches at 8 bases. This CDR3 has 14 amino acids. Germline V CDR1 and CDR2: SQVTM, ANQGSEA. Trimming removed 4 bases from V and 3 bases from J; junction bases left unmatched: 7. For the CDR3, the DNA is TGCAGCGTTGGCCAGGGACAGGCCTACTATGGCTACACCTTC. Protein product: CSVGQGQAYYGYTF. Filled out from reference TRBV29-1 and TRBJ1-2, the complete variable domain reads SAVISQKPSRDICQRGTSLTIQCQVDSQVTMMFWYRQQPGQSLTLIATANQGSEATYESGFVIDKFPISRPNLTFSTLTVSNMSPEDSSIYLCSVGQGQAYYGYTFGSGTRLTVV.

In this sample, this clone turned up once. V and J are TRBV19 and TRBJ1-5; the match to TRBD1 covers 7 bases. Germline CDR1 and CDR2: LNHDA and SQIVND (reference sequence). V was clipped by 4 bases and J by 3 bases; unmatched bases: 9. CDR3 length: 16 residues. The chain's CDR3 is CASSTGKTGNNQPQHF. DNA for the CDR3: TGTGCCAGTAGTACAGGAAAGACAGGGAACAATCAGCCCCAGCATTTT.

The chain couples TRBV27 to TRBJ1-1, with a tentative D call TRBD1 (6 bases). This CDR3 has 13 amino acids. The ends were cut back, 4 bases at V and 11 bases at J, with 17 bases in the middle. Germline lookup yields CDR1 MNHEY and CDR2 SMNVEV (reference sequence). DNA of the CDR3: TGTGCCAGCAGTTCCCAGGGGCAAGGTCGGGCTTTCTTT. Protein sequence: CASSSQGQGRAFF.

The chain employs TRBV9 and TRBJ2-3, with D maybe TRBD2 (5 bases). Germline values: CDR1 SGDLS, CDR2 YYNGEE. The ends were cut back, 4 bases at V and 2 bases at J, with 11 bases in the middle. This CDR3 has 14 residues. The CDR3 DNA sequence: TGTGCCAGCAGCTCGGACTGGTACACAGATACGCAGTATTTT. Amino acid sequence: CASSSDWYTDTQYF.

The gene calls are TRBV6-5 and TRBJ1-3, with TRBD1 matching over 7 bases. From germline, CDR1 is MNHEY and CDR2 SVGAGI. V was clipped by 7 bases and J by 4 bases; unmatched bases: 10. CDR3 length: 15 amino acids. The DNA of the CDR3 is TGTGCCAGCACCCCTCTGACAGGGCCCGGAAACACCATATATTTT. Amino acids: CASTPLTGPGNTIYF.

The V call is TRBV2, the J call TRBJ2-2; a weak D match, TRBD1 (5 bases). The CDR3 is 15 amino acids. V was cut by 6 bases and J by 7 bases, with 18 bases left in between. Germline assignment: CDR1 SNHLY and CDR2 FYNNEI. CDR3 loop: CASSHQGRVSGELFF. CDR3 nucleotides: TGTGCCAGCAGCCACCAGGGTAGGGTTAGCGGGGAGCTGTTTTTT.

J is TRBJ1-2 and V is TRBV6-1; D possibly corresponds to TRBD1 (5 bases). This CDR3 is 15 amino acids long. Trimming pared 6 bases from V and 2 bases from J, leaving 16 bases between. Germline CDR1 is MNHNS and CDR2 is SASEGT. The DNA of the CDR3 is TGTGCCAGCAGACAAAGGGGACTCTCAAACTATGGCTACACCTTC. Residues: CASRQRGLSNYGYTF.

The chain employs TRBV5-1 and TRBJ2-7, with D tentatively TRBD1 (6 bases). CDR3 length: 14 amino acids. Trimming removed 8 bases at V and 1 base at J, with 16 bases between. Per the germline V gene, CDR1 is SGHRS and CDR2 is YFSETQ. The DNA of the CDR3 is TGCGCCAGGTTACCCCGGGACATATCCTACGAGCAGTACTTC. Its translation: CARLPRDISYEQYF. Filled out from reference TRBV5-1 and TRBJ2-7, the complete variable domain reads KAGVTQTPRYLIKTRGQQVTLSCSPISGHRSVSWYQQTPGQGLQFLFEYFSETQRNKGNFPGRFSGRQFSNSRSEMNVSTLELGDSALYLCARLPRDISYEQYFGPGTRLTVT.

The CDR3 loop reads CAWSPTRTGGIGKLFF. Written as DNA, the CDR3 is TGTGCCTGGAGTCCAACCCGGACAGGGGGGATAGGAAAACTGTTTTTT. This chain connects TRBV30 to TRBJ1-4, with TRBD1 matching over 10 bases. V lost 2 bases to trimming and J lost 10 bases; unmatched junction nucleotides: 13. Germline V gene lookup returns CDR1 GTSNPN and CDR2 SVGIG (reference sequence). The CDR3 consists of 16 residues. The full variable domain, completed using reference TRBV30 and TRBJ1-4, is SQTIHQWPATLVQPVGSPLSLECTVEGTSNPNLYWYRQAAGRGLQLLFYSVGIGQISSEVPQNLSASRPQDRQFILSSKKLLLSDSGFYLCAWSPTRTGGIGKLFFGSGTQLSVL.

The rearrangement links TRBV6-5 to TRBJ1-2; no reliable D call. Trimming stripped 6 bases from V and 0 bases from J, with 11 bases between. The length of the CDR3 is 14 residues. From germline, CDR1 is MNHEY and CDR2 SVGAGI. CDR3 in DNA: TGTGCCAGCAGCTACGGAGGGACTAACTATGGCTACACCTTC. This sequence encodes CASSYGGTNYGYTF.

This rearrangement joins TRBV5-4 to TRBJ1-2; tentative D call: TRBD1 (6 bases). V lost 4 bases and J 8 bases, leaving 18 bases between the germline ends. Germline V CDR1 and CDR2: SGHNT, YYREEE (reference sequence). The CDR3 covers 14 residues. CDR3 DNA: TGTGCCAGCAGCCCCTTACAGGGCGTGGGCGGCTACACCTTC. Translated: CASSPLQGVGGYTF.

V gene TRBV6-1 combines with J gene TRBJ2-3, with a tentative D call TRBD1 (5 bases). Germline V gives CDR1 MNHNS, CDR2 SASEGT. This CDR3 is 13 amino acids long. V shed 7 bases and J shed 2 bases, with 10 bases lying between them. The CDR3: CASITGHTDTQYF. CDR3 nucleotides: TGTGCCAGCATTACCGGACACACAGATACGCAGTATTTT.

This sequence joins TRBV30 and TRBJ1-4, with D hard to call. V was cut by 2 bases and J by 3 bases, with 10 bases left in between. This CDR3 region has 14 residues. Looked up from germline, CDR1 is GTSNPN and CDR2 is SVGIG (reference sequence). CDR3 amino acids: CAWSHGFANEKLFF. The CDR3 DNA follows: TGTGCCTGGAGTCACGGGTTTGCTAATGAAAAACTGTTTTTT.

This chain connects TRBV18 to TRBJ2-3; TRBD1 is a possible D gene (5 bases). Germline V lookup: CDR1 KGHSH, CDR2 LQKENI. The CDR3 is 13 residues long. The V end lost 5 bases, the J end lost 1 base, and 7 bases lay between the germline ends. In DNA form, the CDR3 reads TGTGCCAGCTCAGGGGCTGGCACAGATACGCAGTATTTT. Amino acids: CASSGAGTDTQYF.

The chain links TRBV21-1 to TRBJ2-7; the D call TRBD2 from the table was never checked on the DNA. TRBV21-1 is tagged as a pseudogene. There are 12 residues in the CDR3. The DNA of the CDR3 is TGTGCCAGCGTAGCGGGGGCTTACGAGCAGTACTTC. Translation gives CASVAGAYEQYF.

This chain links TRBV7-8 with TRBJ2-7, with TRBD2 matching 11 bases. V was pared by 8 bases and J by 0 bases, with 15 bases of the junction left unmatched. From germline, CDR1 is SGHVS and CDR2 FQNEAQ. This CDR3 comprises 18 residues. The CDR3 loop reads CASGEQALAGGLSYEQYF. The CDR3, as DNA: TGTGCCAGCGGCGAACAGGCTCTAGCGGGGGGCCTCTCCTACGAGCAGTACTTC.

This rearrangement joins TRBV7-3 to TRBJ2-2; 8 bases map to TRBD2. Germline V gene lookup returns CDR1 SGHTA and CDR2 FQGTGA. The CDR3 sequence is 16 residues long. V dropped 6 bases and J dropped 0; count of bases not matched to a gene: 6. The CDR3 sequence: CASRKNGGANTGELFF. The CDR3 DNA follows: TGTGCCAGCAGGAAAAACGGGGGGGCGAACACCGGGGAGCTGTTTTTT.

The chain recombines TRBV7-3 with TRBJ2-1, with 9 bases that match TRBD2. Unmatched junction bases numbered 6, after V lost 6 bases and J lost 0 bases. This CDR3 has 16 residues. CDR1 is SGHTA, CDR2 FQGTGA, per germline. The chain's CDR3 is CASSQGGGGSYNEQFF. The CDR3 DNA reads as TGTGCCAGCAGTCAGGGCGGGGGGGGCTCCTACAATGAGCAGTTCTTC.

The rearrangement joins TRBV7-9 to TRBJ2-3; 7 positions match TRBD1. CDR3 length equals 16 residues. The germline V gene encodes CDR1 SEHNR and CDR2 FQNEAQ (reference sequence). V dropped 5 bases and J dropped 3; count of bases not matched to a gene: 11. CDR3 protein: CASSPETGLGTDTQYF. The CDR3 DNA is TGTGCCAGCAGCCCAGAGACAGGGTTAGGGACAGATACGCAGTATTTT.

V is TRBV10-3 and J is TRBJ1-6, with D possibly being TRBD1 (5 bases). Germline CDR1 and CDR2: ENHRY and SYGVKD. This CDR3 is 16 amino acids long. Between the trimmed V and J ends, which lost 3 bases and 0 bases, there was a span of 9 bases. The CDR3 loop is CAISEGVSSYNSPLHF. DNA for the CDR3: TGTGCCATCAGTGAAGGGGTCAGCTCCTATAATTCACCCCTCCACTTT.

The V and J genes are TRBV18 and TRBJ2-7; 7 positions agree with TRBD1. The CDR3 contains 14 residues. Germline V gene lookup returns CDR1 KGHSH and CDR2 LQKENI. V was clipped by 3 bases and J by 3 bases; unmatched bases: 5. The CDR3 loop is CASSPGTDGYEQYF. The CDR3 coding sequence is TGTGCCAGCTCACCCGGGACAGACGGCTACGAGCAGTACTTC.

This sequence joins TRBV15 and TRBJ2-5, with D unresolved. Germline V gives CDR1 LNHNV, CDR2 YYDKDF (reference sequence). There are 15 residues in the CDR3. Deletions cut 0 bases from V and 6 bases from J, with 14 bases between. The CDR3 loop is CATSRDLVPRKTQYF. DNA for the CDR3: TGTGCCACCAGCAGAGATCTAGTGCCTCGGAAGACCCAGTACTTC.

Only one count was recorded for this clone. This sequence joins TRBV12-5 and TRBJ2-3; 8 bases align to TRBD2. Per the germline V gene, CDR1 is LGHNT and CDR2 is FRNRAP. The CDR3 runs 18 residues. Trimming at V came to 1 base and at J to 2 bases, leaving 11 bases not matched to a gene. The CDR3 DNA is TGTGCTAGTGGTTTGGACCGGGGGGGGAGCAGTATCACAGATACGCAGTATTTT. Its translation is CASGLDRGGSSITDTQYF.

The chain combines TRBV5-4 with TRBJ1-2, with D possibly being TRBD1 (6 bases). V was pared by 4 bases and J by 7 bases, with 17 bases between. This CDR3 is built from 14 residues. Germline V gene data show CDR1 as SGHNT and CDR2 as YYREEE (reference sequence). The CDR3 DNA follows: TGTGCCAGCAGCCAAGGACAGACCTTACTTGGCTACACCTTC. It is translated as CASSQGQTLLGYTF.

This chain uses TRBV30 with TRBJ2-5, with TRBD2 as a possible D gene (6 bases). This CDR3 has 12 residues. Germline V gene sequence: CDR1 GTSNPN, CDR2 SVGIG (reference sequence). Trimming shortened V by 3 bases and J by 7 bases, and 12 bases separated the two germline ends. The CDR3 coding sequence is TGTGCCTGGAGCGGGGGTACGGGGACCCAGTACTTC. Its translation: CAWSGGTGTQYF. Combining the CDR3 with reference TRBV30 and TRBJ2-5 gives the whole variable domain SQTIHQWPATLVQPVGSPLSLECTVEGTSNPNLYWYRQAAGRGLQLLFYSVGIGQISSEVPQNLSASRPQDRQFILSSKKLLLSDSGFYLCAWSGGTGTQYFGPGTRLLVL.

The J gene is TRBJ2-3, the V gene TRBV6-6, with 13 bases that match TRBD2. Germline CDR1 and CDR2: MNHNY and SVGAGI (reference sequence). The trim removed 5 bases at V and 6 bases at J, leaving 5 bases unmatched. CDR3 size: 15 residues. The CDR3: CASSTSGGGADTQYF. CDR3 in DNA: TGTGCCAGCAGTACTAGCGGGGGGGGAGCTGATACGCAGTATTTT.

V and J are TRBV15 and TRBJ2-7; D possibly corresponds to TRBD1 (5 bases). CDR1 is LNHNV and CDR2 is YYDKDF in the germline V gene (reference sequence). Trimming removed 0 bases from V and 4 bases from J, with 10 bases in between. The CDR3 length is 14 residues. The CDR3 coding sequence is TGTGCCACCAGCAGAGATCGCGGACAATACGAGCAGTACTTC. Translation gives CATSRDRGQYEQYF.